This T cell receptor (beta chain) derives from a study of cytomegalovirus exposure and HLA in healthy donors. PCR primers comprised 60 Vbeta and 13 Jbeta primers. Libraries were prepared by immunoSEQ multiplex PCR; TCRdb keeps only in-frame clonotypes and omits some of them. The sample holds 98,000 or so clones; around four fifths are singletons and the top ten take 1.5% to 2%. Unmatched junction bases numbered 7, after V lost 5 bases and J lost 1 base. The CDR3 totals 16 residues. Germline V gene lookup returns CDR1 SEHNR and CDR2 FQNEAQ (reference sequence). This receptor was obtained from a man in his forties in good health and CMV-seronegative. Material: PBMCs. J is TRBJ2-2 and V is TRBV7-9, with TRBD1 matching 7 bases. The DNA of the CDR3 is TGTGCCAGCAGCCCAAGACAGGGAAAGAACACCGGGGAGCTGTTTTTT. Translated: CASSPRQGKNTGELFF.